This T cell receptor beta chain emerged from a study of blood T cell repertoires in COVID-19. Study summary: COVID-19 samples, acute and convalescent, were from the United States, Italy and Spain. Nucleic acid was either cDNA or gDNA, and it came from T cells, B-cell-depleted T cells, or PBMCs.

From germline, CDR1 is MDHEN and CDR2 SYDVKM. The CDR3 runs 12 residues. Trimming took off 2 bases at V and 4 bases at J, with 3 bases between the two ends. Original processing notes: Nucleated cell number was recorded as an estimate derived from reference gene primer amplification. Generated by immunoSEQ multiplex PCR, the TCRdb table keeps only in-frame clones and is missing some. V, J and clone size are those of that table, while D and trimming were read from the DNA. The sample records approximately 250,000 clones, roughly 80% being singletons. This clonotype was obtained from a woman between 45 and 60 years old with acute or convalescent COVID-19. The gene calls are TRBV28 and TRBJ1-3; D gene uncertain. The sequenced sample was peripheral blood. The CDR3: CASSLGGNTIYF. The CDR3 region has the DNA TGTGCCAGCAGTTTAGGCGGAAACACCATATATTTT.